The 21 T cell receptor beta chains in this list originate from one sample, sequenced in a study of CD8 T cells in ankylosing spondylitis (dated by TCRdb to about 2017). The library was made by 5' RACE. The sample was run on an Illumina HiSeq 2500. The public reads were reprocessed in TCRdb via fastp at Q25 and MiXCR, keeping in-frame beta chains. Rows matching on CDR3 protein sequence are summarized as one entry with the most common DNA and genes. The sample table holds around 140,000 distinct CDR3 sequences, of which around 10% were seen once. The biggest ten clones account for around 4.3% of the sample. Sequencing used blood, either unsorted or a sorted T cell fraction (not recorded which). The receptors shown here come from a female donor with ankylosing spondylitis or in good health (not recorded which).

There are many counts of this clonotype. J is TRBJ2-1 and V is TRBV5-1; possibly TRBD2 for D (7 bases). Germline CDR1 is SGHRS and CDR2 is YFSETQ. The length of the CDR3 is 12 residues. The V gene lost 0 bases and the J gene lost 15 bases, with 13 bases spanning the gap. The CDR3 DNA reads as TGCGCCAGCAGCTTGGCTCCGGGGGGCTTGTTCTTC. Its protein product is CASSLAPGGLFF. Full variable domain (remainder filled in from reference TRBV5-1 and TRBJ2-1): KAGVTQTPRYLIKTRGQQVTLSCSPISGHRSVSWYQQTPGQGLQFLFEYFSETQRNKGNFPGRFSGRQFSNSRSEMNVSTLELGDSALYLCASSLAPGGLFFGPGTRLTVL.

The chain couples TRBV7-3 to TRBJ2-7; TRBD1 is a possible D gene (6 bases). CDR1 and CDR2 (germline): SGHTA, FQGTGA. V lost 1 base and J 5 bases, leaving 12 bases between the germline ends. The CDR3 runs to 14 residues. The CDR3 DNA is TGTGCCAGCAGCTTAAGTGGACAGTTCAACGAGCAGTACTTC. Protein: CASSLSGQFNEQYF.

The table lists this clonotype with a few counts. CDR3 in amino acids: CAWSAQGEAFF. The CDR3 bases are TGTGCCTGGAGTGCACAGGGGGAAGCTTTCTTT. The rearrangement links TRBV30 to TRBJ1-1, with 7 bases fitting TRBD1. CDR1 and CDR2 (germline): GTSNPN, SVGIG (reference sequence). The CDR3 length is 11 residues. The V gene end was trimmed by 1 base and the J gene end by 8 bases; junction bases not matched to a gene: 1. Full variable domain (missing parts from reference TRBV30 and TRBJ1-1): SQTIHQWPATLVQPVGSPLSLECTVEGTSNPNLYWYRQAAGRGLQLLFYSVGIGQISSEVPQNLSASRPQDRQFILSSKKLLLSDSGFYLCAWSAQGEAFFGQGTRLTVV.

Here the CDR3 DNA reads TGTGCCAGCAGCTTGACAGGGACGGGAAACATTCAGTACTTC. This sequence encodes CASSLTGTGNIQYF. The V and J genes are TRBV7-2 and TRBJ2-4, with 7 bases aligning to TRBD1. The germline V gene encodes CDR1 SGHTA and CDR2 FQGNSA. The CDR3 length is 14 residues. V was pared by 3 bases and J by 6 bases, with 5 bases of the junction left unmatched. Full variable domain (outside the CDR3, taken from reference TRBV7-2 and TRBJ2-4): GAGVSQSPSNKVTEKGKDVELRCDPISGHTALYWYRQSLGQGLEFLIYFQGNSAPDKSGLPSDRFSAERTGGSVSTLTIQRTQQEDSAVYLCASSLTGTGNIQYFGAGTRLSVL.

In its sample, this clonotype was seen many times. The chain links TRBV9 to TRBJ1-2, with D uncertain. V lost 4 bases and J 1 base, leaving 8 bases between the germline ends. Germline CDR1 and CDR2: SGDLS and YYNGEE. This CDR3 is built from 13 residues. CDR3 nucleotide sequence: TGTGCCAGCAGCCTGGACCTTAACTATGGCTACACCTTC. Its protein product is CASSLDLNYGYTF.

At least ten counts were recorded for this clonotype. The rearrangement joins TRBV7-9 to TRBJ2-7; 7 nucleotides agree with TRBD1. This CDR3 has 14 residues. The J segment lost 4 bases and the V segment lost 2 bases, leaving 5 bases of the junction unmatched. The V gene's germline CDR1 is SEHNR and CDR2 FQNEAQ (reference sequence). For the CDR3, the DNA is TGTGCCAGCAGCTTAACAGGGGTTTGGTACGAGCAGTACTTC. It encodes CASSLTGVWYEQYF.

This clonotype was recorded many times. The CDR3 DNA is TGCAGTGCTAGTCCCTACGAGCAGTACTTC. Protein sequence: CSASPYEQYF. The gene calls are TRBV20-1 and TRBJ2-7; D gene unclear. V lost 3 bases and J lost 2, with 2 bases in between. The length of the CDR3 is 10 residues. Germline loops: CDR1 DFQATT, CDR2 SNEGSKA (reference sequence).

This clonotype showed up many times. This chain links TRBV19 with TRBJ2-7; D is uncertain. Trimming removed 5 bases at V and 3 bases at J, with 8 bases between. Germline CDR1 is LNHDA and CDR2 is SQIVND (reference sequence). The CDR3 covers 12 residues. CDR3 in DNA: TGTGCCAGTAGTTGGGCGAACTACGAGCAGTACTTC. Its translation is CASSWANYEQYF.

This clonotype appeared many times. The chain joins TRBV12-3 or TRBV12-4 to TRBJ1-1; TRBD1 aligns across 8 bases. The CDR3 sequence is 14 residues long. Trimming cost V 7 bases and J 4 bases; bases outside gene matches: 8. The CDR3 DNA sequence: TGTGCCAGCAATCCAGGGGGCGGCGGCACTGAAGCTTTCTTT. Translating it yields CASNPGGGGTEAFF.

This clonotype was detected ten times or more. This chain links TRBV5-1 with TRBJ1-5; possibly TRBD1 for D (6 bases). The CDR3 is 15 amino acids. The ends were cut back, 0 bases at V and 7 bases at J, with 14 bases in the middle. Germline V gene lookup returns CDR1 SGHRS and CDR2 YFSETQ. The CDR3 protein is CASSLAPGAEQPQHF. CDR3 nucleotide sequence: TGCGCCAGCAGCTTGGCCCCGGGGGCTGAGCAGCCCCAGCATTTT.

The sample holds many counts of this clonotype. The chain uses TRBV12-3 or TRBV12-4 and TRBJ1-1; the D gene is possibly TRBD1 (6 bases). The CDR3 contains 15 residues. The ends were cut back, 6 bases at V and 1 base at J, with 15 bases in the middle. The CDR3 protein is CASRPGVGTNTEAFF. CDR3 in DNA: TGTGCCAGCAGACCAGGGGTAGGGACGAACACTGAAGCTTTCTTT.

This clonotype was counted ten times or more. The CDR3 DNA sequence: TGCAGCGTTGAAGATCGTCACGGATCCTCTGGAAACACCATATATTTT. Translating gives CSVEDRHGSSGNTIYF. The chain uses TRBV29-1 and TRBJ1-3; D gene unclear. The CDR3 covers 16 residues. CDR1 and CDR2 from the germline V gene are SQVTM and ANQGSEA. V lost 0 bases, J lost 0 bases, and 12 bases lay in between.

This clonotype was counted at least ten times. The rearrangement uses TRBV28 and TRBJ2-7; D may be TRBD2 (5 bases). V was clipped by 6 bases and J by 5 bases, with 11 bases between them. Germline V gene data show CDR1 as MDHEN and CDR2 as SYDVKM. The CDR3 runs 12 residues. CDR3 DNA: TGTGCCAGCAGCCACCCCGGGGACGAGCAGTACTTC. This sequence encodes CASSHPGDEQYF.

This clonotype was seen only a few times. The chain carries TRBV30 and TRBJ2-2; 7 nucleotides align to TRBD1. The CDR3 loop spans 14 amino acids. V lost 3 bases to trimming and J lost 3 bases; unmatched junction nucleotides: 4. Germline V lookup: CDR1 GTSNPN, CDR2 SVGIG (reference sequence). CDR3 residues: CAWRSRGHTGELFF. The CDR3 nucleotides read TGTGCCTGGAGATCTAGGGGGCACACCGGGGAGCTGTTTTTT.

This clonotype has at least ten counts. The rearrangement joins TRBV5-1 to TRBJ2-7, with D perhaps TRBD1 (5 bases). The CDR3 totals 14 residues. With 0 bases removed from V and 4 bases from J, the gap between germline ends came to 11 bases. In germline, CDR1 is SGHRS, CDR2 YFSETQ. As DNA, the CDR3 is TGCGCCAGCAGCTTGGCTGGGGCAGATTACGAGCAGTACTTC. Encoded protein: CASSLAGADYEQYF.

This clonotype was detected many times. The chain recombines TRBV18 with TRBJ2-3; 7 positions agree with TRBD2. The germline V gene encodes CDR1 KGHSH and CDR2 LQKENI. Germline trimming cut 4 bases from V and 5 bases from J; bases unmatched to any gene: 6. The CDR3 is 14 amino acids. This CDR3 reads CASSQRLAGDTQYF. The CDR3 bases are TGTGCCAGCTCACAAAGACTAGCTGGAGATACGCAGTATTTT.

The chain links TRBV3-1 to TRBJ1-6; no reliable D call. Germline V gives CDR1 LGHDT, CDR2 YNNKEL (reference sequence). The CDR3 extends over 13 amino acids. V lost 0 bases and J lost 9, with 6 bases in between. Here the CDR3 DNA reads TGTGCCAGCAGCCAAGAGACTCGTTCACCCCTCCACTTT. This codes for CASSQETRSPLHF. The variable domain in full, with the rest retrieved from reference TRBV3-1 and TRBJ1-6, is DTAVSQTPKYLVTQMGNDKSIKCEQNLGHDTMYWYKQDSKKFLKIMFSYNNKELIINETVPNRFSPKSPDKAHLNLHINSLELGDSAVYFCASSQETRSPLHFGNGTRLTVT.

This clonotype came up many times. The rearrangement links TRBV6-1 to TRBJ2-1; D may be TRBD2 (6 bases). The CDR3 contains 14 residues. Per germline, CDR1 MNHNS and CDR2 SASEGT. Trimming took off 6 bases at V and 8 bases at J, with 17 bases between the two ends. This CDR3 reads CASSPRQSSDEQFF. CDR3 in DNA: TGTGCCAGCAGCCCACGACAGTCTAGCGATGAGCAGTTCTTC.

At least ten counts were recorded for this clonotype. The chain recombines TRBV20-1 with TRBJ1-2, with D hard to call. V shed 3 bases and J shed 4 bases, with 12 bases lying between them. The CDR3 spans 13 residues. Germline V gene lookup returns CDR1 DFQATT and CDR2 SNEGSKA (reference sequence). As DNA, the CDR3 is TGCAGTGCTAGTTTGGAACGGGGCTATGGCTACACCTTC. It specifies CSASLERGYGYTF.

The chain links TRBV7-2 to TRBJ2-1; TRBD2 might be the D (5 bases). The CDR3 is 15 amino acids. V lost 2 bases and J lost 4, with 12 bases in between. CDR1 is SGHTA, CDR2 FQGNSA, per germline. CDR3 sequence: CASSLLWEMYNEQFF. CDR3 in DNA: TGTGCCAGCAGCTTATTGTGGGAGATGTACAATGAGCAGTTCTTC.

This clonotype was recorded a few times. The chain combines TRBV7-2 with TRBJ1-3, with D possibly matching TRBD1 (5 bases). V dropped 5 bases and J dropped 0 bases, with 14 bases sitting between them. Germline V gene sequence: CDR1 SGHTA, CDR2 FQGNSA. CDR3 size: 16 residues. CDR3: CASSSWGPYSGNTIYF. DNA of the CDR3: TGTGCCAGCAGCAGCTGGGGACCGTACTCTGGAAACACCATATATTTT.